The 22 T cell receptor beta chains below were found in one sample sequenced in a study of shared clonotypes between healthy human individuals. The repertoire was sequenced with immunoSEQ multiplex PCR; TCRdb's copy has only in-frame clones and lacks some. Among fewer than 3 million clones listed, roughly 92% were seen once. The material sequenced was naive CD4+ T cells from PBMCs. Regarding subset: CD45RA+ positively selected. The receptors shown here come from a man younger than 35 in good health. Some clones in this sample may be carry-over from other donors' samples.

This chain joins TRBV5-6 and TRBJ2-5; no clear D. This CDR3 has 16 residues. Germline lookup yields CDR1 SGHDT and CDR2 YYEEEE. Between the trimmed V and J ends, which lost 0 bases and 4 bases, there was a span of 16 bases. DNA of the CDR3: TGTGCCAGCAGCTTGGGCGGCAGGTCGGGCGTAGAGACCCAGTACTTC. It codes for CASSLGGRSGVETQYF. Combining the CDR3 with reference TRBV5-6 and TRBJ2-5 gives the whole variable domain DAGVTQSPTHLIKTRGQQVTLRCSPKSGHDTVSWYQQALGQGPQFIFQYYEEEERQRGNFPDRFSGHQFPNYSSELNVNALLLGDSALYLCASSLGGRSGVETQYFGPGTRLLVL.

The chain joins TRBV10-3 to TRBJ2-7; 9 bases line up with TRBD1. The CDR3 has 14 residues. V shed 3 bases, J shed 5 bases, and the junction held 5 bases outside the gene matches. CDR1 and CDR2 (germline): ENHRY, SYGVKD. CDR3 amino acids: CAISDRDRVHEQYF. The CDR3 DNA is TGTGCCATCAGTGACCGGGACAGGGTCCACGAGCAGTACTTC.

The chain has TRBV28 and TRBJ2-3; 8 nucleotides agree with TRBD1. CDR1 and CDR2 (germline): MDHEN, SYDVKM. The V and J ends lost 5 bases and 4 bases, in that order; junction bases with no gene match: 14. The length of the CDR3 is 17 residues. CDR3 nucleotides: TGTGCCAGCAGTCCGGCCCCCGGGACAGGATGGGCAGATACGCAGTATTTT. Amino acid sequence: CASSPAPGTGWADTQYF.

To note about this clone: Other DNA sequences of this sample code for an identical CDR3. The J gene is TRBJ2-2, the V gene TRBV5-1; 9 bases are a match to TRBD2. J was trimmed by 7 bases and V by 0 bases; bases with no gene match: 4. The CDR3 sequence is 15 residues long. Germline CDR1 reads SGHRS; CDR2 reads YFSETQ. The CDR3 coding sequence is TGCGCCAGCAGCTTGGCGACTAGCGGTCACGGGGAGCTGTTTTTT. Its protein is CASSLATSGHGELFF.

The J gene is TRBJ2-3, the V gene TRBV9; a weak D match, TRBD1 (5 bases). Germline V gene sequence: CDR1 SGDLS, CDR2 YYNGEE. The V end lost 0 bases, the J end lost 0 bases, and 11 bases lay between the germline ends. This CDR3 has 16 amino acids. The CDR3 DNA reads as TGTGCCAGCAGCGTAGATGGCAGGGCCAGCACAGATACGCAGTATTTT. Translating gives CASSVDGRASTDTQYF.

The J gene is TRBJ1-1, the V gene TRBV2; D gene ambiguous. Germline V gene lookup returns CDR1 SNHLY and CDR2 FYNNEI. The V gene lost 5 bases and the J gene lost 11 bases, with 12 bases spanning the gap. This CDR3 contains 11 residues. DNA of the CDR3: TGTGCCAGCAGTCCACAGTTTGCGGCTTTCTTT. This encodes CASSPQFAAFF.

The rearrangement links TRBV15 to TRBJ2-3; TRBD2 matches 8 bases. The CDR3 is 19 residues long. Germline trimming cut 3 bases from V and 2 bases from J; bases unmatched to any gene: 16. The germline gives CDR1 LNHNV, CDR2 YYDKDF (reference sequence). The CDR3 sequence is CATSSSYPGLGVSTDTQYF. The CDR3 DNA is TGTGCCACCAGCAGTAGCTACCCGGGACTAGGAGTTTCCACAGATACGCAGTATTTT.

This clone came up once. The genes are TRBV9 and TRBJ2-2; no clear D gene. This CDR3 has 15 residues. V dropped 5 bases and J dropped 1 base, with 12 bases sitting between them. Germline CDR1 and CDR2: SGDLS and YYNGEE. CDR3 bases: TGTGCCAGCAGTCCTGACTTCCTGAACACCGGGGAGCTGTTTTTT. Protein product: CASSPDFLNTGELFF.

The V and J genes are TRBV4-3 and TRBJ1-4; 7 bases map to TRBD1. V lost 0 bases and J lost 5; bases outside the gene matches: 3. The CDR3 loop spans 15 amino acids. In germline, CDR1 is LGHNA, CDR2 YSLEER. CDR3 protein: CASSQEGGRNEKLFF. The CDR3 DNA reads as TGCGCCAGCAGCCAAGAAGGGGGCAGGAATGAAAAACTGTTTTTT.

The chain carries TRBV28 and TRBJ1-2, with 7 bases fitting TRBD1. CDR3 length: 16 amino acids. V was pared by 0 bases and J by 6 bases, with 10 bases of the junction left unmatched. The germline CDR1 and CDR2 sequences are MDHEN and SYDVKM. CDR3 residues: CASSLWEGGAVDGYTF. DNA for the CDR3: TGTGCCAGCAGTTTATGGGAAGGGGGCGCCGTCGATGGCTACACCTTC.

J is TRBJ1-5 and V is TRBV5-6; 7 nucleotides agree with TRBD1. The CDR3 length is 17 residues. The germline V gene encodes CDR1 SGHDT and CDR2 YYEEEE. V gave up 2 bases and J gave up 4 bases; unmatched junction bases: 12. The CDR3 protein is CASSFFGQVPNNQPQHF. The CDR3, as DNA: TGTGCCAGCAGCTTTTTTGGACAGGTCCCTAATAATCAGCCCCAGCATTTT.

This chain uses TRBV19 with TRBJ1-2; perhaps TRBD1 as D (5 bases). In germline, CDR1 is LNHDA, CDR2 SQIVND (reference sequence). Trimming shortened V by 4 bases and J by 1 base, and 13 bases separated the two germline ends. The CDR3 consists of 15 residues. The CDR3 here is CASSTSGRLNYGYTF. In DNA, the CDR3 is TGTGCCAGTAGTACCTCAGGGAGACTTAACTATGGCTACACCTTC.

This clone appeared a few times. J is TRBJ2-7 and V is TRBV21-1; the DNA was not compared with TRBD2, the D call given in the table. TRBV21-1 corresponds to a pseudogene. This CDR3 contains 16 residues. The CDR3 loop reads CASSKVASGVLVEQYF. CDR3 bases: TGTGCCAGCAGCAAAGTGGCTAGCGGGGTGTTAGTCGAGCAGTACTTC.

This chain links TRBV2 with TRBJ2-1; 8 bases line up with TRBD2. The CDR3 length is 16 residues. Germline-derived CDR1 and CDR2 are SNHLY and FYNNEI. J gave up 4 bases and V 7 bases, and 12 bases lay outside the gene matches. DNA for the CDR3: TGTGCCAGCATGGGGGGATGGGGCGGGAGGTACAATGAGCAGTTCTTC. Its translation is CASMGGWGGRYNEQFF.

The chain links TRBV5-6 to TRBJ1-2; D gene uncertain. Per germline, CDR1 SGHDT and CDR2 YYEEEE. This CDR3 has 14 amino acids. V lost 0 bases to trimming and J lost 2 bases, with 8 bases between them. The CDR3 sequence is CASSLGRLNYGYTF. DNA for the CDR3: TGTGCCAGCAGCTTGGGGCGGTTAAACTATGGCTACACCTTC.

The chain recombines TRBV6-8 with TRBJ2-4; D possibly matches TRBD1 or TRBD2 (5 bases each). The CDR3 consists of 15 residues. Germline values: CDR1 MNHGY, CDR2 SAAAGT. Trimming took 5 bases from V and 8 from J, leaving 19 bases between them. The CDR3 bases are TGTGCCAGCAGTGACCGGGACGGGAAAGTAGACATTCAGTACTTC. Translated, it gives CASSDRDGKVDIQYF.

The chain couples TRBV9 to TRBJ1-3; 10 nucleotides match TRBD1. The CDR3 is 16 amino acids. The V and J ends lost 2 bases and 0 bases, in that order; junction bases with no gene match: 2. The germline V gene has CDR1 SGDLS and CDR2 YYNGEE. The CDR3 DNA reads TGTGCCAGCAGCGTGGGACAGGGGCGCTCTGGAAACACCATATATTTT. Its translation: CASSVGQGRSGNTIYF.

The chain is built from TRBV4-1 and TRBJ1-2, with 7 bases fitting TRBD1. CDR1 and CDR2 from the germline V gene are MGHRA and YSYEKL. J gave up 6 bases and V 0 bases, and 7 bases lay outside the gene matches. This CDR3 has 15 amino acids. The CDR3 nucleotides read TGCGCCAGCAGCCAAGAAGGCAGGGGGTTAGATGGCTACACCTTC. It yields the protein CASSQEGRGLDGYTF.

The chain combines TRBV28 with TRBJ2-2; 7 bases are shared with TRBD2. The CDR3 contains 18 residues. With V trimmed by 2 bases and J by 0 bases, 9 bases remained unmatched. Germline lookup yields CDR1 MDHEN and CDR2 SYDVKM. The CDR3 bases are TGTGCCAGCAGTTTACCCGGGCGGGGGACGGCGAACACCGGGGAGCTGTTTTTT. Protein sequence: CASSLPGRGTANTGELFF.

V is TRBV9 and J is TRBJ2-4; D ambiguous. CDR1 is SGDLS, CDR2 YYNGEE, per germline. The CDR3 consists of 14 residues. V was cut by 0 bases and J by 9 bases, with 13 bases left in between. CDR3 DNA: TGTGCCAGCAGCGTAGAAGGTAACGTCGGCATTCAGTACTTC. This sequence encodes CASSVEGNVGIQYF.

For the CDR3, the DNA is TGTGCCAGCAGTTTCTGGGACACCTCAAGAAGCGAGCAGTTCTTC. It is translated as CASSFWDTSRSEQFF. The chain uses TRBV28 and TRBJ2-1; tentatively, D is TRBD1 (6 bases). The V and J ends lost 3 bases and 10 bases respectively, with 19 bases between them. Germline lookup yields CDR1 MDHEN and CDR2 SYDVKM. This CDR3 contains 15 residues.

The chain employs TRBV7-2 and TRBJ1-1; a weak D match, TRBD1 (5 bases). The CDR3 totals 14 residues. Germline assignment: CDR1 SGHTA and CDR2 FQGNSA. Between the trimmed V and J ends, which lost 3 bases and 4 bases, there was a span of 12 bases. CDR3 DNA sequence: TGTGCCAGCAGCTTCGACAGTGGGCTCACTGAAGCTTTCTTT. The encoded protein is CASSFDSGLTEAFF. The entire variable domain, with the rest obtained from reference TRBV7-2 and TRBJ1-1, is as follows: GAGVSQSPSNKVTEKGKDVELRCDPISGHTALYWYRQSLGQGLEFLIYFQGNSAPDKSGLPSDRFSAERTGGSVSTLTIQRTQQEDSAVYLCASSFDSGLTEAFFGQGTRLTVV.